This note documents a single TCR beta chain sequence. The record originates from a study of cytomegalovirus exposure and HLA in healthy donors. Trimming stripped 0 bases from V and 15 bases from J, with 15 bases between. Germline assignment: CDR1 MNHEY and CDR2 SMNVEV (reference sequence). The CDR3 has 13 amino acids. Researchers ran the PCR with 60 Vbeta and 13 Jbeta primers. TCRdb keeps only in-frame clones here, not all; method: immunoSEQ multiplex PCR. Of 130,000 to 150,000 clones in the sample, around three quarters were seen once. The rearrangement joins TRBV27 to TRBJ2-1; a possible D gene is TRBD2 (6 bases). The source of this sequence is a middle-aged man in good health and CMV-seropositive. Sequencing input: PBMCs. In DNA form, the CDR3 reads TGTGCCAGCAGTTTATCGGCGGGGACTTCATGGTTCTTC. Translating it yields CASSLSAGTSWFF.